Listed here is a single TCR beta chain. Stated time point: blood at routine non-recurrence follow-up after resection. The authors sequenced whole RNA from tumor, nontumor lung or frozen PBMC without sorting. This entry belongs to a study of spatial heterogeneity in lung cancer. The CDR3 has 14 residues. V shed 4 bases, J shed 6 bases, and the junction held 5 bases outside the gene matches. Germline V lookup: CDR1 LNHDA, CDR2 SQIVND (reference sequence). The study tagged each TCR cDNA molecule with a unique molecular identifier. TCRdb re-derived calls from the 5' RACE reads in MiXCR, one entry per CDR3 protein. The top ten clones hold 15% to 20% of a sample with some 110,000 distinct CDR3 sequences, 9.5% to 15% of them seen once.

The receptor was derived from a male donor with early-stage non-small cell lung cancer. Specimen: PBMCs, collected at follow-up. The V call is TRBV19, the J call TRBJ1-5, with TRBD1 identical over 8 bases. The CDR3 nucleotides read TGTGCCAGTAGTAAAACAGGGGGGGGTCAGCCCCAGCATTTT. Protein product: CASSKTGGGQPQHF.